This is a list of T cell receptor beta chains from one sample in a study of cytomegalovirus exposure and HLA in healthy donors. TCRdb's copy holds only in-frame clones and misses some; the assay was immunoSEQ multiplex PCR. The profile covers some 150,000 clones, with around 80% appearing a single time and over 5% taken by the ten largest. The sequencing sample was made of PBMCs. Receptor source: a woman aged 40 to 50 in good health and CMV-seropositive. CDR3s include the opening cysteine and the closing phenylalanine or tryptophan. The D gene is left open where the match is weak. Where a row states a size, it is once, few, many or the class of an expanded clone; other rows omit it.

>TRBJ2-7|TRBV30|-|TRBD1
CAWGAGTVYEQYF
TGTGCCTGGGGGGCCGGGACAGTTTACGAGCAGTACTTC
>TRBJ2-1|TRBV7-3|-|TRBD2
CASSNSGAGSYNEQFF
TGTGCCAGCAGCAATAGCGGGGCCGGCTCCTACAATGAGCAGTTCTTC
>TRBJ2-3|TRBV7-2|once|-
CASSLAGLSTDTQYF
TGTGCCAGCAGCTTAGCGGGACTTAGCACAGATACGCAGTATTTT
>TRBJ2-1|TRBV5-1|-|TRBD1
CASSFGPGTGEFRQFF
TGCGCCAGCAGCTTTGGACCCGGGACAGGGGAATTTCGGCAGTTCTTC
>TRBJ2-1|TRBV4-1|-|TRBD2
CASSYLAGGPRNEQFF
TGCGCCAGCAGCTACCTAGCGGGAGGGCCCAGGAATGAGCAGTTCTTC
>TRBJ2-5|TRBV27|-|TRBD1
CASSQNGTGRKETQYF
TGTGCCAGCAGCCAAAACGGGACAGGCCGTAAAGAGACCCAGTACTTC
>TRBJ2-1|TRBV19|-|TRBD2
CASSNDGGRYNEQFF
TGTGCCAGTAGTAATGATGGCGGGAGATACAATGAGCAGTTCTTC
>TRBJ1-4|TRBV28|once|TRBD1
CASGTGVGEKLFF
TGTGCCAGCGGGACAGGGGTAGGAGAAAAACTGTTTTTT
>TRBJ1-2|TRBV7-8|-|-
CASSLLGTNYGYTF
TGTGCCAGCAGCTTACTCGGGACTAACTATGGCTACACCTTC
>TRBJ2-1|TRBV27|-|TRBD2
CASSLRAGGHTHNEQFF
TGTGCCAGCAGTCTTAGAGCGGGAGGCCACACACACAATGAGCAGTTCTTC
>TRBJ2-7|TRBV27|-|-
CASSHKRATYEQYF
TGTGCCAGCAGTCATAAGCGGGCCACCTACGAGCAGTACTTC
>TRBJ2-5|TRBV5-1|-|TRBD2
CASSLVAGEGETQYF
TGCGCCAGCAGCTTGGTAGCGGGAGAAGGAGAGACCCAGTACTTC
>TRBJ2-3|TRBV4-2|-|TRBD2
CASSPSPGLAGSTPSTDTQYF
TGTGCCAGCAGCCCCTCCCCGGGACTAGCGGGGTCCACCCCTAGCACAGATACGCAGTATTTT
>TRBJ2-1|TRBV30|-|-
CAWSVSRLGSGEQFF
TGTGCCTGGAGTGTAAGCCGGCTAGGTTCGGGTGAGCAGTTCTTC
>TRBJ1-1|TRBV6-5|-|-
CASSYHAGAGTEAFF
TGTGCCAGCAGTTACCACGCGGGGGCGGGCACTGAAGCTTTCTTT
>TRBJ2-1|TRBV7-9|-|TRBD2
CASRRLAGGTASSYNEQFF
TGTGCCAGCAGAAGATTGGCGGGAGGCACTGCAAGCTCCTACAATGAGCAGTTCTTC
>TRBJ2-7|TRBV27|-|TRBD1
CASSLSTGGREQYF
TGTGCCAGCAGTTTGTCCACAGGGGGCAGAGAGCAGTACTTC
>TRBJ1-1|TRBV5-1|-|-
CASSLAYRSPLGGAFF
TGCGCCAGCAGCTTGGCTTACCGTTCCCCCTTGGGAGGAGCTTTCTTT
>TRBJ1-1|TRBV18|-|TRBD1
CASSGRDRNTEAFF
TGTGCCAGCTCAGGACGGGACAGGAACACTGAAGCTTTCTTT
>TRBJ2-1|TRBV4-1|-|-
CASSNPTPGLTIAYNEQFF
TGCGCCAGCAGCAACCCTACCCCGGGACTCACTATCGCCTACAATGAGCAGTTCTTC
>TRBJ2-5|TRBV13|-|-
CASSSRQAMVVQYF
TGTGCCAGCAGCTCCCGACAGGCAATGGTCGTCCAGTACTTC
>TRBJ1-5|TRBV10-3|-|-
CAISELGQDSNQPQHF
TGTGCCATCAGTGAGTTGGGGCAGGATAGCAATCAGCCCCAGCATTTT
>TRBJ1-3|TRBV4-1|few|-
CASSQDPGNGNTIYF
TGCGCCAGCAGCCAAGATCCGGGGAATGGAAACACCATATATTTT
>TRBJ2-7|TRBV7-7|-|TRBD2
CASSLASGPSYEQYF
TGTGCTAGCAGCTTAGCTAGCGGGCCCTCCTACGAGCAGTACTTC
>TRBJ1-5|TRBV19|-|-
CASSIEQSNQPQHF
TGTGCCAGTAGTATAGAACAGAGTAATCAGCCCCAGCATTTT
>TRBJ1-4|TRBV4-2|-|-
CASSRGPHHSTNEKLFF
TGTGCCAGCAGCCGTGGGCCTCATCACTCAACTAATGAAAAACTGTTTTTT
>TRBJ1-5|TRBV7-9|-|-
CASGTGNQPQHF
TGTGCCAGCGGCACAGGGAATCAGCCCCAGCATTTT
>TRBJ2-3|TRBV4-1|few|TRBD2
CASSHPAGVTDTQYF
TGCGCCAGCAGCCACCCAGCGGGAGTAACAGATACGCAGTATTTT
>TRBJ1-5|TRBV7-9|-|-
CSSTRGNQPQHF
TGTTCCAGCACCCGGGGCAATCAGCCCCAGCATTTT
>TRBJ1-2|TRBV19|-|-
CASSIAEGNYGYTF
TGTGCCAGTAGTATTGCGGAGGGTAACTATGGCTACACCTTC